The sequence of this TCR beta chain was determined in a study of low-dose radiotherapy and immunotherapy resistance in tumors. Time point described: before trial treatment. Donors were administered nivolumab, ipilimumab, aspirin and low-dose cyclophosphamide, together with low-dose radiotherapy. The V gene's germline CDR1 is MNHEY and CDR2 SVGEGT. The V end lost 6 bases, the J end lost 1 base, and 4 bases lay between the germline ends. The CDR3 contains 11 residues. First-strand cDNA used TRAV- and TRBV-specific primers, covering alpha and beta chains. Amplification, which lasted 15 to 20 PCR cycles, used a constant-region primer and V-primer adapter to amplify TCRs. TCRdb fed the reads into MiXCR, producing one record per CDR3 protein. The sample holds 100,000 or so distinct CDR3 sequences, 9.4% seen once. In this sample, this clonotype turned up many times.

The source is a male donor with prostate cancer. The V call is TRBV6-2 or TRBV6-3, the J call TRBJ2-7; no definite D call. This specimen consisted of PBMCs, obtained before treatment. CDR3 region: CASRVSYEQYF. The CDR3 nucleotides are TGTGCCAGCAGAGTTTCCTACGAGCAGTACTTC.